This TCR beta chain originates from a study of T cells in Graves' hyperthyroidism and ophthalmopathy. Points from the study as a whole: A model using 13 V-J features told ophthalmopathy apart from stable hyperthyroidism.

The CDR3 consists of 14 residues. Germline V gene lookup returns CDR1 KGHDR and CDR2 SFDVKD. Amplified regions were TCR beta CDR3 sequences from RNA transcripts. During a first-round RT-PCR of the TCR CDR3, the HTBI primer set was used. From the multiplex PCR reads, TCRdb called clonotypes with MiXCR, one entry per CDR3 protein. Of roughly 170,000 distinct CDR3 sequences listed, about 18% are singletons. Concerning this clonotype itself: Its antigen remains unknown. At one boundary the junction diverges from the germline segment, which might be a read error.

Exclusion followed for patients with uncontrolled infection, other autoimmune disease, pregnancy or lactation. The J gene is TRBJ2-7, the V gene TRBV24-1; 7 bases line up with TRBD1. Sequencing was done on a sample of blood. The receptor was derived from a woman in her 50s with Graves' hyperthyroidism. CDR3 nucleotide sequence: TGTGCCGTTTCCCGGGACAGTCTATCCTCCGAGCAGTACTTC. Amino acid sequence: CAVSRDSLSSEQYF.